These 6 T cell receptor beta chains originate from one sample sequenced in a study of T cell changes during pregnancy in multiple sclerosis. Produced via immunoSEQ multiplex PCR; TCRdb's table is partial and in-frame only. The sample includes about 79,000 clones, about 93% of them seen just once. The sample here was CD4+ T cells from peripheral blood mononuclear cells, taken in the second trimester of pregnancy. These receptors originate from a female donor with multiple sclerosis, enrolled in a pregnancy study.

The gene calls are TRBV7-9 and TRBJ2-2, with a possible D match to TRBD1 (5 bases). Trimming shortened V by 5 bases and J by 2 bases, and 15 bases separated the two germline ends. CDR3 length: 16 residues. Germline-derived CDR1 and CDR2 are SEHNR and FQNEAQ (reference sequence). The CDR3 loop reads CASSRTGTGNTGELFF. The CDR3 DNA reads TGTGCCAGCAGCCGAACCGGCACAGGAAACACCGGGGAGCTGTTTTTT.

CDR3 residues: CASSLEGGQPQHF. CDR3 nucleotide sequence: TGTGCCAGCAGCTTGGAAGGAGGTCAGCCCCAGCATTTT. The chain couples TRBV5-5 to TRBJ1-5; D uncertain. V lost 0 bases and J 6 bases, leaving 7 bases between the germline ends. The CDR3 runs 13 residues. Germline V CDR1 and CDR2: SGHKS, YYEKEE (reference sequence).

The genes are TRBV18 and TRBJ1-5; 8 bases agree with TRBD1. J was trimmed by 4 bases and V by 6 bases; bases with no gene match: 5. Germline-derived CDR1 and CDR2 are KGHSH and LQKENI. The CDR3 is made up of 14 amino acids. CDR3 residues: CASSPGQVNQPQHF. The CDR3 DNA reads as TGTGCCAGCTCTCCGGGACAGGTAAATCAGCCCCAGCATTTT. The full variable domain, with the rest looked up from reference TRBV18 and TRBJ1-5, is NAGVMQNPRHLVRRRGQEARLRCSPMKGHSHVYWYRQLPEEGLKFMVYLQKENIIDESGMPKERFSAEFPKEGPSILRIQQVVRGDSAAYFCASSPGQVNQPQHFGDGTRLSIL.

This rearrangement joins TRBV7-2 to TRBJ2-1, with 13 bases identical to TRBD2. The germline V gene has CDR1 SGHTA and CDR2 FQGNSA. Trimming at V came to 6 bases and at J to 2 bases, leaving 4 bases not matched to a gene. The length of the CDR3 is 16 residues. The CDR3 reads CASRRTSGSPYNEQFF. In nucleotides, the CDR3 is TGTGCCAGCAGGCGGACTAGCGGGAGTCCCTACAATGAGCAGTTCTTC.

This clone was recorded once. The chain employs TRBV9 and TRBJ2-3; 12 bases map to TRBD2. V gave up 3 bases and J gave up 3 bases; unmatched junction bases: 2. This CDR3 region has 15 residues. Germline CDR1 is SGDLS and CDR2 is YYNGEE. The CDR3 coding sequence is TGTGCCAGCAGCGCGGGGACTAGCGGGACAGATACGCAGTATTTT. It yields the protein CASSAGTSGTDTQYF.

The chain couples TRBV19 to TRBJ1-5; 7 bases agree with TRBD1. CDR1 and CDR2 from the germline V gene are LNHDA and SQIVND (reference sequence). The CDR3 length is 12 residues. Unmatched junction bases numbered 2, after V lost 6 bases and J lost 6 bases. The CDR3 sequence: CASRTGIQPQHF. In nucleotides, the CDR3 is TGTGCCAGTAGGACAGGGATTCAGCCCCAGCATTTT.